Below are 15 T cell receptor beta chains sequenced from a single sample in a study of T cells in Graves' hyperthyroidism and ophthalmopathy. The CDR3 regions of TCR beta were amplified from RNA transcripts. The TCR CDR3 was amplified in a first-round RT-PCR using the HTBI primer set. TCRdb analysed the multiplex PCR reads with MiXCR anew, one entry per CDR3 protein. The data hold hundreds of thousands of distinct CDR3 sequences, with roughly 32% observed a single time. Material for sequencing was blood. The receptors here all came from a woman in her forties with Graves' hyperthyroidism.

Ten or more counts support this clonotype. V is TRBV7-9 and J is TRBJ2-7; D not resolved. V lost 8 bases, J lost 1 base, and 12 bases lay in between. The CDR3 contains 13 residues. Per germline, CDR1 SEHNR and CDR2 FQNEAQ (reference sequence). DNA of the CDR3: TGTGCCAGCCTTTGGGTCGGTTCCTACGAGCAGTACTTC. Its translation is CASLWVGSYEQYF.

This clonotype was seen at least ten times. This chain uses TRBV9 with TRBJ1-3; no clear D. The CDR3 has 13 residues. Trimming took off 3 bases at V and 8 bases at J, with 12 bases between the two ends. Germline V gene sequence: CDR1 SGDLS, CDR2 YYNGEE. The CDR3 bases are TGTGCCAGCAGCGCCGTCAATCAAGACACCATATATTTT. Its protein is CASSAVNQDTIYF.

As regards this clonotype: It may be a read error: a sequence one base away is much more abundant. CDR3 nucleotide sequence: TGTGCCGGCAGCTCCCTCGTGGGTGAGCCCCAGCATTTT. It encodes CAGSSLVGEPQHF. The V gene is TRBV7-8, the J gene TRBJ1-5; D not resolved. In germline, CDR1 is SGHVS, CDR2 FQNEAQ. The CDR3 contains 13 residues.

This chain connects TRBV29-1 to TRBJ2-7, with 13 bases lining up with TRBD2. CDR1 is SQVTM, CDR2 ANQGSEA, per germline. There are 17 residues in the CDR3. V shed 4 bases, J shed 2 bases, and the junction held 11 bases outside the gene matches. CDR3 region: CSVGGTSGRAGTYEQYF. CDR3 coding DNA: TGCAGCGTTGGCGGCACTAGCGGGAGGGCCGGAACCTACGAGCAGTACTTC.

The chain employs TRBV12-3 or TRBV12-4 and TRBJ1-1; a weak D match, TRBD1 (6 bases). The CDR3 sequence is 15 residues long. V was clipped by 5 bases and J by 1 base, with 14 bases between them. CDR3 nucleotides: TGTGCCAGCAGTAAACAGGGTGCCGGGAACACTGAAGCTTTCTTT. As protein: CASSKQGAGNTEAFF.

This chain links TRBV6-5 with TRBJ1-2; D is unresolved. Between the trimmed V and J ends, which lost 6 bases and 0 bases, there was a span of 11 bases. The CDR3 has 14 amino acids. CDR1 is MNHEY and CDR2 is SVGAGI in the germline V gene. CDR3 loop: CASRPLAANYGYTF. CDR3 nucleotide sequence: TGTGCCAGCAGACCCCTAGCCGCTAACTATGGCTACACCTTC.

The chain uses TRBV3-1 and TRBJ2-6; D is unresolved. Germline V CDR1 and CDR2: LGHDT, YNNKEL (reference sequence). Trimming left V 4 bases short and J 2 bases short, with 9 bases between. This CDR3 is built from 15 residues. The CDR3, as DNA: TGTGCCAGCAGCCTCGATATGGCTGGGGCCAACGTCCTGACTTTC. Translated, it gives CASSLDMAGANVLTF.

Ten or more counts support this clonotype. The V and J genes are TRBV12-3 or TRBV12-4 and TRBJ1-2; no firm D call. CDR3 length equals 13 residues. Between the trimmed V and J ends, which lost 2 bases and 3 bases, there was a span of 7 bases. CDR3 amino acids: CASSLITHYGYTF. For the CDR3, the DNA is TGTGCCAGCAGTTTAATCACGCACTATGGCTACACCTTC.

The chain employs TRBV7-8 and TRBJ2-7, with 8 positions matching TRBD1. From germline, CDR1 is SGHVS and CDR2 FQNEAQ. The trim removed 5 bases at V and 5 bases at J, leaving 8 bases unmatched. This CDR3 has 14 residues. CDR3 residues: CASSPTDRDDEQYF. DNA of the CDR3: TGTGCCAGCAGCCCAACGGACAGGGACGACGAGCAGTACTTC.

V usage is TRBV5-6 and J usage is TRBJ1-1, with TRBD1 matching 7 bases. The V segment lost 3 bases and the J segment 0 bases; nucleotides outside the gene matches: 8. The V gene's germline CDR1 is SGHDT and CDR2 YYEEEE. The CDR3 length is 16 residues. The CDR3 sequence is CASSSYVGGLNTEAFF. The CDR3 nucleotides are TGTGCCAGCAGCTCCTACGTAGGGGGCTTGAACACTGAAGCTTTCTTT.

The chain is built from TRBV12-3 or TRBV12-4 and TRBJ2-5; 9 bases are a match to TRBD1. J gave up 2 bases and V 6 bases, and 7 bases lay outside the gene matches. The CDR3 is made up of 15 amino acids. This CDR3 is CASRYGTGRQETQYF. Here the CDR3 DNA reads TGTGCCAGCAGATACGGGACAGGGAGACAAGAGACCCAGTACTTC.

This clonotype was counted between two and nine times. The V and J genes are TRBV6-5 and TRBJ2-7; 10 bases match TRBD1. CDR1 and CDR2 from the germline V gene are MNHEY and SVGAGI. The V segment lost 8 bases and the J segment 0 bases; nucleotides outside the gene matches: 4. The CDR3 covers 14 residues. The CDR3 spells CASPRDRGSYEQYF. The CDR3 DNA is TGTGCCAGCCCCCGGGACAGGGGCTCCTACGAGCAGTACTTC.

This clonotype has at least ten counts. The CDR3 coding sequence is TGTGCCAGCAGTCCAACGGGACGCCGCCAAGAGACCCAGTACTTC. It encodes CASSPTGRRQETQYF. The J gene is TRBJ2-5, the V gene TRBV6-5, with D possibly being TRBD1 or TRBD2 (5 bases each). With 5 bases removed from V and 1 base from J, the gap between germline ends came to 14 bases. The CDR3 is made up of 15 amino acids. Germline loops: CDR1 MNHEY, CDR2 SVGAGI.

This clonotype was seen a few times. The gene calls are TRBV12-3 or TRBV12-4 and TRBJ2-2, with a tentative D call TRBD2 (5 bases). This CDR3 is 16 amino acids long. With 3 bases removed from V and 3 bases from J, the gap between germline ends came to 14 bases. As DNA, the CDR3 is TGTGCCAGCAGTTTCGTTCCGGAGGCCGACACCGGGGAGCTGTTTTTT. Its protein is CASSFVPEADTGELFF.

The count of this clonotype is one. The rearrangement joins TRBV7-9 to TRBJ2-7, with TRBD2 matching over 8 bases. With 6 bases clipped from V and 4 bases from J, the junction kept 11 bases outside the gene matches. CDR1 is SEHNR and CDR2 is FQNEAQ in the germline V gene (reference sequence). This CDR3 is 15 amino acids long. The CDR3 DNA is TGTGCCAGCAGTTCGGGGGGGGCCAAGGAATACGAGCAGTACTTC. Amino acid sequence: CASSSGGAKEYEQYF. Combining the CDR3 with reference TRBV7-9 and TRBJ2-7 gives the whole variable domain DTGVSQNPRHKITKRGQNVTFRCDPISEHNRLYWYRQTLGQGPEFLTYFQNEAQLEKSRLLSDRFSAERPKGSFSTLEIQRTEQGDSAMYLCASSSGGAKEYEQYFGPGTRLTVT.